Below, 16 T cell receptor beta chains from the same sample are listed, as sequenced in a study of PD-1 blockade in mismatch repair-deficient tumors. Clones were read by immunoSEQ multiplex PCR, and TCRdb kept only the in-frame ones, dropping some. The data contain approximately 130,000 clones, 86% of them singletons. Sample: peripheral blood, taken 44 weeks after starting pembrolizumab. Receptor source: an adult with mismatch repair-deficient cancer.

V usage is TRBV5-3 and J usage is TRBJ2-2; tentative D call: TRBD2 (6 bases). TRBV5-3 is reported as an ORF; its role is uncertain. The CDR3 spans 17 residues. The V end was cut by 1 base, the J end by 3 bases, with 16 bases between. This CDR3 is CARSLTGRGVDTGELFF. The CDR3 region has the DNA TGTGCCAGAAGCTTGACGGGGCGCGGGGTGGACACCGGGGAGCTGTTTTTT.

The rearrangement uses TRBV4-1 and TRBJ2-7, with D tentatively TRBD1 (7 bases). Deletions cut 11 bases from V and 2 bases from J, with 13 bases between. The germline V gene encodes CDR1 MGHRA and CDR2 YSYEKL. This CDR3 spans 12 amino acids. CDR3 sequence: CASRGQTYEQYF. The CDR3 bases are TGCGCCTCGCGGGGACAGACCTACGAGCAGTACTTC.

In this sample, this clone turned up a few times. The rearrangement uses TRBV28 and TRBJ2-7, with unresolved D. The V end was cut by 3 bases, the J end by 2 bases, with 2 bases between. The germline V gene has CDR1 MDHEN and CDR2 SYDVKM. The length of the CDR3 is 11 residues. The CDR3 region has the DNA TGTGCCAGCAGTTTCACCTACGAGCAGTACTTC. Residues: CASSFTYEQYF.

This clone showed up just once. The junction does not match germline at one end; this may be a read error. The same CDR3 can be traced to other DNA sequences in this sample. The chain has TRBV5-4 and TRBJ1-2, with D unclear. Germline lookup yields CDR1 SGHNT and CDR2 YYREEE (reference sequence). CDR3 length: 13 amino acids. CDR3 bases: TGCGCCAGCAGCTGGGCCCCGGTATATGGCTACACCTTC. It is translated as CASSWAPVYGYTF.

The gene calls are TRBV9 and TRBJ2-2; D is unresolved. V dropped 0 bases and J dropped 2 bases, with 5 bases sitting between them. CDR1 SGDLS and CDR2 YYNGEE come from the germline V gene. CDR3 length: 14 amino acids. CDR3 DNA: TGTGCCAGCAGCGTAGTACAAAACACCGGGGAGCTGTTTTTT. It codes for CASSVVQNTGELFF.

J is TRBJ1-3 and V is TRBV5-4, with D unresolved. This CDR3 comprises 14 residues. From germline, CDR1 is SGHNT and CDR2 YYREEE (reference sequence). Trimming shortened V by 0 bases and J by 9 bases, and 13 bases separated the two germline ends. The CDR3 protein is CASSLEGSGRTIYF. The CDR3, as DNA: TGTGCCAGCAGCTTGGAGGGTTCTGGGCGCACCATATATTTT.

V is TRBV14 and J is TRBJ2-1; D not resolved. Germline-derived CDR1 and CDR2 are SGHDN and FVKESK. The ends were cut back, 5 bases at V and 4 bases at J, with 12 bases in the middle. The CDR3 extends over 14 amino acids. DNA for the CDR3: TGTGCCAGCAGCTTACTGGGGTTTTACAATGAGCAGTTCTTC. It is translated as CASSLLGFYNEQFF.

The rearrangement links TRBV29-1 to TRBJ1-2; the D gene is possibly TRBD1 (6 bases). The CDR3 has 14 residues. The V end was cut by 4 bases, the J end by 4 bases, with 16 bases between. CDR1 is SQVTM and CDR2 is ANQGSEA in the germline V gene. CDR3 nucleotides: TGCAGCGTTGGGGGGGCAGGGAGCACCTATGGCTACACCTTC. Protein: CSVGGAGSTYGYTF.

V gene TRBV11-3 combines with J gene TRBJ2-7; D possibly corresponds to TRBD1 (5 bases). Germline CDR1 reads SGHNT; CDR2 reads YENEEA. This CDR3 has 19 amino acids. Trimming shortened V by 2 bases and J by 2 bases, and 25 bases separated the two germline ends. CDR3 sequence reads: CASSLKARVTIYETYEQYF. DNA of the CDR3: TGTGCCAGCAGCTTAAAGGCCAGGGTCACTATCTACGAAACCTACGAGCAGTACTTC.

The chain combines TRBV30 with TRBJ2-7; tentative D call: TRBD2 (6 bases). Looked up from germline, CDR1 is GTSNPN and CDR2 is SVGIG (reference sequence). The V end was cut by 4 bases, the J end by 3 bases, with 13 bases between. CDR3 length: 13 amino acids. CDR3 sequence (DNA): TGTGCCTGGAACCCGGGAGAGGGCTACGAGCAGTACTTC. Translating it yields CAWNPGEGYEQYF.

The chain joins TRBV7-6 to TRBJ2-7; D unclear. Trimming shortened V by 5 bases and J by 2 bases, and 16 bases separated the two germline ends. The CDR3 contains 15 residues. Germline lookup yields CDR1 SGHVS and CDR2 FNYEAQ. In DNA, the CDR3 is TGTGCCAGCAGCCCGACGGACGGTACCACCTACGAGCAGTACTTC. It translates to CASSPTDGTTYEQYF.

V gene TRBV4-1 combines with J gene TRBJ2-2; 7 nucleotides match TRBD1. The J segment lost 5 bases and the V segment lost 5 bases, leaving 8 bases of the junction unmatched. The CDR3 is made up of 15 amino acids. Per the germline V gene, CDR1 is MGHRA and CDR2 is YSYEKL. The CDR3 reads CASSVRTGKTGELFF. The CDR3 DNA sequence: TGCGCCAGCAGCGTTCGGACAGGAAAGACCGGGGAGCTGTTTTTT.

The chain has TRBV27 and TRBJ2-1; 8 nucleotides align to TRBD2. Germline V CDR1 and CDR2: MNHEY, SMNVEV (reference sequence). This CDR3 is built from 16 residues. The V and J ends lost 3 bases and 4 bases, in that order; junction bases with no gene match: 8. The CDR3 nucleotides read TGTGCCAGCAGTTTTTCAGCGGGAGAGGCTTACAATGAGCAGTTCTTC. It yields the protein CASSFSAGEAYNEQFF.

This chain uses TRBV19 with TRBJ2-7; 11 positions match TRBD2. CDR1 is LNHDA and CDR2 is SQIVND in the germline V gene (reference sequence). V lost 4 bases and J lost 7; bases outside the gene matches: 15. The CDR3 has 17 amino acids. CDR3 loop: CASSNTFALAGEGEQYF. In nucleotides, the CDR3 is TGTGCCAGTAGTAACACCTTCGCACTAGCGGGAGAAGGGGAGCAGTACTTC.

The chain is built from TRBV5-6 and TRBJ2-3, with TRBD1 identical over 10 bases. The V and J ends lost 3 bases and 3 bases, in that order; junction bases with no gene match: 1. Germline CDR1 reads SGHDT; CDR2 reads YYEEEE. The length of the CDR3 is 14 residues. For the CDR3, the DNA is TGTGCCAGCAGCTGGGGACAGGGGACAGATACGCAGTATTTT. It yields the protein CASSWGQGTDTQYF.

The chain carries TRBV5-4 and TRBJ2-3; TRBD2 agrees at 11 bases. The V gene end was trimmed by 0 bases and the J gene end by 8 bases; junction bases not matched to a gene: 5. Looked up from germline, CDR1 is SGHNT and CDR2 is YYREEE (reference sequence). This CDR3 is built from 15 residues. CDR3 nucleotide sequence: TGTGCCAGCAGCTTGGGTCTAGCGGGAGGAGGTACGCAGTATTTT. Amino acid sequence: CASSLGLAGGGTQYF.